This TCR beta chain comes out of a study of blood T cell repertoires in COVID-19. TCRdb's table, derived via immunoSEQ multiplex PCR, lists solely in-frame clones and lacks some. The sample contains 250,000 or so clones, more than 75% of which appear only once. V lost 4 bases to trimming and J lost 8 bases; unmatched junction nucleotides: 8. Germline values: CDR1 LNHDA, CDR2 SQIVND (reference sequence). CDR3 length: 14 residues. This clonotype was obtained from a man aged 35 to 55 with active or convalescent COVID-19. J is TRBJ1-1 and V is TRBV19, with TRBD1 matching 9 bases. The source material was peripheral blood. CDR3 sequence reads: CASSTGPTGGEAFF. DNA for the CDR3: TGTGCCAGTAGTACTGGACCTACAGGGGGCGAAGCTTTCTTT. The full variable domain, rest sourced from reference TRBV19 and TRBJ1-1, is DGGITQSPKYLFRKEGQNVTLSCEQNLNHDAMYWYRQDPGQGLRLIYYSQIVNDFQKGDIAEGYSVSREKKESFPLTVTSAQKNPTAFYLCASSTGPTGGEAFFGQGTRLTVV.